These T cell receptor beta chains were read from a single sample in a study of Tregs in tolerant kidney transplant recipients. The protocol was immunoSEQ multiplex PCR, while the TCRdb copy is restricted to in-frame clones and leaves out a portion. The table includes about 100,000 clones, about 90% detected once. The sample in question was CD4+ T cells from blood, obtained before the transplant. The source is a human donor who received a combined kidney and bone marrow transplant. The CDR3 runs from the conserved cysteine through the conserved F or W. The order of the fields is V gene, clone size, D gene, J gene, CDR3 DNA, CDR3 protein. D genes are given only for firm matches. Clone size is shown for a subset of rows, as once, few, many or a class of expanded clone.

>TRBV27|.|.|TRBJ1-1
TGTGCCAGCAGTGTTTCAGCGAAGAACACTGAAGCTTTCTTT
CASSVSAKNTEAFF
>TRBV18|few|TRBD1|TRBJ1-5
TGTGCCAGCTCCTCGGGACAGGGGAATCAGCCCCAGCATTTT
CASSSGQGNQPQHF
>TRBV5-4|.|TRBD1|TRBJ2-1
TGTGCCGGCACCCACAGGGGCTTCTACAATGAGCAGTTCTTC
CAGTHRGFYNEQFF
>TRBV28|.|.|TRBJ2-7
TGTGCCAGCAGCGGGATTTACTACGAGCAGTACTTC
CASSGIYYEQYF
>TRBV2|.|TRBD1|TRBJ1-5
TGTGCCAGCATGACAGGGGGAAAACGTCAGCCCCAGCATTTT
CASMTGGKRQPQHF
>TRBV9|.|.|TRBJ1-1
TGTGCCAGCAGCGTCGAACAGGGCGAGGGAACTGAAGCTTTCTTT
CASSVEQGEGTEAFF
>TRBV21-1|.|.|TRBJ2-7
TGTGCCAGCAGCCCCCCGACTAGCGTAGAGTTCTACGAGCAGTACTTC
CASSPPTSVEFYEQYF
>TRBV4-3|.|TRBD2|TRBJ2-5
TGCGCCAGCAGCCCCCGACAGCGTGCGGGGGCCCAGTACTTC
CASSPRQRAGAQYF
>TRBV29-1|.|.|TRBJ1-2
TGCAGCGTGACAGATAACTATGGCTACACCTTC
CSVTDNYGYTF
>TRBV28|.|.|TRBJ1-2
TGTGCCAGCAGTTTAAATCGGGGGAACTATGGCTACACCTTC
CASSLNRGNYGYTF
>TRBV6-5|.|TRBD1|TRBJ1-3
TGTGCCAGCAGTCCGACAGGGGAAGGTGGAAACACCATATATTTT
CASSPTGEGGNTIYF
>TRBV7-2|.|.|TRBJ2-7
TGTGCCAGCAGACCCCCGAGCTCGACCTACGAGCAGTACTTC
CASRPPSSTYEQYF
>TRBV7-2|.|.|TRBJ2-3
TGTGCCAGCACCACCCCTGGGGGGGATACGCAGTATTTT
CASTTPGGDTQYF
>TRBV2|.|TRBD2|TRBJ2-1
TGTGCCAGCAGCGGGACTAGAGGGGCCTCTCATGAGCAGTTCTTC
CASSGTRGASHEQFF
>TRBV7-2|.|TRBD1|TRBJ2-3
TGTGCCAGCAGCCTGGGACAGGTCGATACGCAGTATTTT
CASSLGQVDTQYF
>TRBV5-5|.|.|TRBJ1-6
TGTGCCAGCAGGGACCGGTGGGGGCTCCTTATGTCACCCCTCCACTTT
CASRDRWGLLMSPLHF
>TRBV10-1|.|TRBD1|TRBJ2-2
TGCGCCAGGACAGGGGATTTCACCGGGGAGCTGTTTTTT
CARTGDFTGELFF
>TRBV5-1|.|TRBD2|TRBJ2-3
TGCGCCAGCAGCGCCGCCGGGGGGGCGCGGACAGATACGCAGTATTTT
CASSAAGGARTDTQYF
>TRBV5-6|.|TRBD1|TRBJ1-5
TGTGCCAGCAGCTACACGGGACAGGGGGCGAAGCAGCCCCAGCATTTT
CASSYTGQGAKQPQHF
>TRBV27|.|.|TRBJ2-5
TGTGCCAGCAGTTTAGGGATAAAGGGGGACCAAGAGACCCAGTACTTC
CASSLGIKGDQETQYF
>TRBV2|.|TRBD1|TRBJ1-2
TGTGCCAGCAGTGAAGCGCTTCCGGGGCAGGGGGATTATGGCTACACCTTC
CASSEALPGQGDYGYTF
>TRBV11-2|.|.|TRBJ1-3
TGTGCCAGCAGGACGCGCGGGGGCGCAGGAAACACCATATATTTT
CASRTRGGAGNTIYF